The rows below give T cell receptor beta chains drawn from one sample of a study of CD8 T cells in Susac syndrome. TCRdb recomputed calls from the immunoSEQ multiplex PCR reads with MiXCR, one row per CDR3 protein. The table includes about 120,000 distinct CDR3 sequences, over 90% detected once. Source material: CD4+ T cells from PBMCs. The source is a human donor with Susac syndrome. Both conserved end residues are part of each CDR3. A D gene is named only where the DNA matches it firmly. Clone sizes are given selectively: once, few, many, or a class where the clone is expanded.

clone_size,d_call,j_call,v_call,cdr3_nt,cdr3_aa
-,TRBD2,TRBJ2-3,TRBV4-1,TGCGCCAGCAGCCAAGGTCTTTTGACTAGCAGATCGACAGATACGCAGTATTTT,CASSQGLLTSRSTDTQYF
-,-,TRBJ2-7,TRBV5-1,TGCGCCAGCAGCTTCCGGGACAAGGACTACGAGCAGTACTTC,CASSFRDKDYEQYF
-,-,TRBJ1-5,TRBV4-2,TGTGCCAGCAGCCAAGATAAGGGGAGCAATCAGCCCCAGCATTTT,CASSQDKGSNQPQHF
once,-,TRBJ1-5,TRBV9,TGTGCCAGCAGCGTGGGAGTCGGTGGAAGCAATCAGCCCCAGCATTTT,CASSVGVGGSNQPQHF
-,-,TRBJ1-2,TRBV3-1,TGTGCCAGCAGCCGGGACGGATACCGTTCGTCCTACACCTTC,CASSRDGYRSSYTF
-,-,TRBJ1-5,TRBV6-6,TGTGCCAGCAGTTACGGGATCTCTCAGCCCCAGCATTTT,CASSYGISQPQHF
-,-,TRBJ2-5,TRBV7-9,TGTGCCAGCAGCTTAGACCAGGTCGAGACCCAGTACTTC,CASSLDQVETQYF
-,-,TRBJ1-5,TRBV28,TGTGCCCTTTCGAGGGGGGTTCAGCCCCAGCATTTT,CALSRGVQPQHF
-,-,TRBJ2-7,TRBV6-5,TGTGCCAGCAGTCAAGACAGGCCCCCCTACGAGCAGTACTTC,CASSQDRPPYEQYF
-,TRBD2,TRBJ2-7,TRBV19,TGTGCCAGTAGACGGGCCGGGACTAGTGACGCCTACGAGCAGTACTTC,CASRRAGTSDAYEQYF
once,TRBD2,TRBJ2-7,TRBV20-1,TGCAGTGCTACCCTAAGCGGGAGGGGCGAGCAGTACTTC,CSATLSGRGEQYF
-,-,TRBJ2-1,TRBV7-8,TGTGCCAGCAGCTTCAGTGACCGTCGCTCCTACAATGAGCAGTTCTTC,CASSFSDRRSYNEQFF
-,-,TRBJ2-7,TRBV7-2,TGTGCCAGCAGCTTGGGGATTTACTACGAGCAGTACTTC,CASSLGIYYEQYF
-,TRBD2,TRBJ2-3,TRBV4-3,TGCGCCAGCAGCCAATCCCTAGCGGACCTCACAGATACGCAGTATTTT,CASSQSLADLTDTQYF
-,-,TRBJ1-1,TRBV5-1,TGCGCCAGCAGCGACACAGGGTCGACCACTGAAGCTTTCTTT,CASSDTGSTTEAFF
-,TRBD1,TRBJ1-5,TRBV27,TGTGCCAGCCGCGACAGGGGGATTAATCAGCCCCAGCATTTT,CASRDRGINQPQHF
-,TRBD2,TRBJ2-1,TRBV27,TGTGCCAGCACGTCCGCTAGCGGTCCTTCGAATGAGCAGTTCTTC,CASTSASGPSNEQFF
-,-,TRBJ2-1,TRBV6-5,TGTGCCAGCAGTTACTCGAGTAACAATGAGCAGTTCTTC,CASSYSSNNEQFF
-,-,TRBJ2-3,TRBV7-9,TGTGCCAGCAGGTCCAAGGACTACACAGATACGCAGTATTTT,CASRSKDYTDTQYF
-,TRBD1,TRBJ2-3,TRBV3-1,TGTGCCAGCAGCTTTCCGGGACAGCACACAGATACGCAGTATTTT,CASSFPGQHTDTQYF
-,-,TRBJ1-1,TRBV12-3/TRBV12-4,TGTGCCAGCAGTTTCGGGGGGCGCGGCAGCCCTGAAGCTTTCTTT,CASSFGGRGSPEAFF
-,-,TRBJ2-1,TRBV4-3,TGCGCCAGCAGCCAAGATTCCCAGCGGGAGCAGTTCTTC,CASSQDSQREQFF
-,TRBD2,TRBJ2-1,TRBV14,TGTGCCAGCAGCCCTTGGACTAGCGGGAAAGATGAGCAGTTCTTC,CASSPWTSGKDEQFF
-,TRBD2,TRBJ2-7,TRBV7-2,TGTGCCAGCAGCTTAGAACTAGCGGGTCGCTACGAGCAGTACTTC,CASSLELAGRYEQYF
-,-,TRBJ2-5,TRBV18,TGTGCCAGCTCACCAGCCGTCAGGAGCGAGACCCAGTACTTC,CASSPAVRSETQYF
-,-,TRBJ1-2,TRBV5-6,TGTGCCAGCAGCAGGGACCCCGGAGGAGGCTACACCTTC,CASSRDPGGGYTF
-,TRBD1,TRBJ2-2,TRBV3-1,TGTGCCAGCTCGGACAGGGAAACCGGGGAGCTGTTTTTT,CASSDRETGELFF
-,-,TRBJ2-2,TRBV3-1,TGTGCCAGCAGCCAAGTCCCTAGCGGGGAGCTGTTTTTT,CASSQVPSGELFF
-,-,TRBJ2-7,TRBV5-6,TGTGCCAGCAGCTTGATCGGAAGGGGGTACGAGCAGTACTTC,CASSLIGRGYEQYF
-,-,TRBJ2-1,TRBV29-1,TGCAGCGGCAGGGTCTGGGGCTCCTACAATGAGCAGTTCTTC,CSGRVWGSYNEQFF
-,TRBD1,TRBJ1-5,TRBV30,TGTGCCTGGAGCCCGGGACAGGGGATCTATCAGCCCCAGCATTTT,CAWSPGQGIYQPQHF
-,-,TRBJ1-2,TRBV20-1,TGCAGTGCTAGAGATCAGAGGAATAACTATGGCTACACCTTC,CSARDQRNNYGYTF
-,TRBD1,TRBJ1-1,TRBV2,TGTGCCAGTACGGAGGGACAGACTTCGAACACTGAAGCTTTCTTT,CASTEGQTSNTEAFF
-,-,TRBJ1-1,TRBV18,TGTGCCAGCTCGGACAGCCGGAACACTGAAGCTTTCTTT,CASSDSRNTEAFF
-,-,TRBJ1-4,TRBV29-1,TGCAGCGTTGGACAAAACCGGCAAAATGAAAAACTGTTTTTT,CSVGQNRQNEKLFF
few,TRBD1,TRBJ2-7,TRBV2,TGTGCCAGCAAGGGACAGGTGTCCCACGAGCAGTACTTC,CASKGQVSHEQYF
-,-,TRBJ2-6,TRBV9,TGTGCCAGCAGCGAGCTCACGGGTAGCTCTGGGGCCAACGTCCTGACTTTC,CASSELTGSSGANVLTF
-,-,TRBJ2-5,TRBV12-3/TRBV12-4,TGTGCCAGCGGAGGAATTGGGACCCAGTACTTC,CASGGIGTQYF
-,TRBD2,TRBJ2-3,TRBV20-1,TGCAGTGCCACCCCGGGGGGAGCTAGCACAGATACGCAGTATTTT,CSATPGGASTDTQYF
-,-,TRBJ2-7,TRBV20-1,TGCAGTGCTTCACCTTTTAGGGGGTTCTACGAGCAGTACTTC,CSASPFRGFYEQYF
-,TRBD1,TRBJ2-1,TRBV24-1,TGTGCCACCAGTGTACGGACCGGGACAGGGGATCGGAGCTCCTACAATGAGCAGTTCTTC,CATSVRTGTGDRSSYNEQFF
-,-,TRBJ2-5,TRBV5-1,TGCGCCAGCAGCTTGAACGGGCAAGAGACCCAGTACTTC,CASSLNGQETQYF
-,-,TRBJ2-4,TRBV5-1,TGCGCCAGCAGCACCATATCTCCCACCACGAGCATTCAGTACTTC,CASSTISPTTSIQYF
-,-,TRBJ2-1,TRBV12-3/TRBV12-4,TGTGCCAGCAGTAACCTCTCACGAAATGAGCAGTTCTTC,CASSNLSRNEQFF
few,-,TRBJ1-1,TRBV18,TGTGCCAGCTCACGGGGCAAGAACACTGAAGCTTTCTTT,CASSRGKNTEAFF
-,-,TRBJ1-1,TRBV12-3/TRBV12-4,TGTGCCAGCAGCCGGACACCGTTCACCAACACTGAAGCTTTCTTT,CASSRTPFTNTEAFF
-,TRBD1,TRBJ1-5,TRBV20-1,TGCAGTGCGCAGACAGGGAATCAGCCCCAGCATTTT,CSAQTGNQPQHF